The subject of this entry is one T cell receptor (beta chain). The sample originates from a study of T-cell memory formation after mild COVID-19. TCRdb ran MiXCR on the 5' RACE reads and lists one entry per CDR3 protein. The profile shows about 320,000 distinct CDR3 sequences, about 13% of them singletons. V lost 7 bases and J lost 4, with 7 bases in between. Per germline, CDR1 LNHDA and CDR2 SQIVND (reference sequence). There are 11 residues in the CDR3. The sample consisted of PBMCs or a T cell subset sorted from them (not recorded which). The rearrangement joins TRBV19 to TRBJ1-2; D not resolved. The clonotype was recovered from a man in his late teens or twenties who had mild COVID-19 (a few samples of this study predate the infection). Cell type and time point are not known. CDR3: CASTDRYGYTF. Here the CDR3 DNA reads TGTGCCAGTACCGACCGCTATGGCTACACCTTC. Variable domain in full (rest from reference TRBV19 and TRBJ1-2): DGGITQSPKYLFRKEGQNVTLSCEQNLNHDAMYWYRQDPGQGLRLIYYSQIVNDFQKGDIAEGYSVSREKKESFPLTVTSAQKNPTAFYLCASTDRYGYTFGSGTRLTVV.